What follows are 3 T cell receptor beta chains derived from one specimen sequenced in a study of blood T cell repertoires in COVID-19. Clones were sequenced by immunoSEQ multiplex PCR, and TCRdb holds only the in-frame ones, with some missing. The sample has around 200,000 clones, around 89% seen once. Sample: PBMCs or T cells enriched from blood (not recorded which). Every receptor here comes from a man aged 30 to 45 who had recovered from COVID-19.

This rearrangement joins TRBV5-4 to TRBJ2-3; 11 nucleotides line up with TRBD2. CDR1 SGHNT and CDR2 YYREEE come from the germline V gene (reference sequence). V shed 7 bases, J shed 0 bases, and the junction held 7 bases outside the gene matches. This CDR3 is built from 16 residues. CDR3 protein: CASRPGLAGSTDTQYF. CDR3 nucleotide sequence: TGTGCCAGCCGACCCGGACTAGCGGGCAGCACAGATACGCAGTATTTT.

The rearrangement uses TRBV25-1 and TRBJ2-7, with 8 bases matching TRBD1. Germline V gene sequence: CDR1 MGHDK, CDR2 SYGVNS. The CDR3 is made up of 13 amino acids. J lost 7 bases, V lost 5 bases, and 7 bases had no gene match. DNA for the CDR3: TGTGCCAGCAGTACCACAGGGGGAGGAGAGCAGTACTTC. Its translation is CASSTTGGGEQYF.

The chain carries TRBV6-5 and TRBJ2-7, with 7 positions matching TRBD1. Trimming at V came to 0 bases and at J to 2 bases, leaving 7 bases not matched to a gene. Germline CDR1 reads MNHEY; CDR2 reads SVGAGI. This CDR3 is built from 16 residues. CDR3 region: CASSYSVRQGTYEQYF. CDR3 in DNA: TGTGCCAGCAGTTACTCCGTAAGACAGGGAACCTACGAGCAGTACTTC.